Following are 5 T cell receptor beta chains from one sample sequenced in a study of blood T cell repertoires in COVID-19. Assay: immunoSEQ multiplex PCR; the TCRdb copy retains only in-frame clones and omits some. This sample has hundreds of thousands of clones, with 88% found just once. The sequenced sample was PBMCs or T cells enriched from blood (not recorded which). The receptors were sampled from a woman aged 35 to 49 with acute COVID-19.

Comment on this clone: Other DNA sequences in the sample encode the same CDR3. The rearrangement joins TRBV6-5 to TRBJ1-5, with 7 bases that match TRBD1. V shed 8 bases and J 3 bases; nucleotides not matched to a gene: 4. The CDR3 spans 13 residues. The V gene's germline CDR1 is MNHEY and CDR2 SVGAGI. The CDR3 sequence is CASRDSLNQPQHF. The CDR3 DNA reads as TGTGCCAGCCGGGACAGCCTCAATCAGCCCCAGCATTTT.

This clone was detected only once. The V and J genes are TRBV6-6 and TRBJ2-2, with D maybe TRBD2 (5 bases). Germline V gives CDR1 MNHNY, CDR2 SVGAGI (reference sequence). Deletions cut 7 bases from V and 9 bases from J, with 9 bases between. CDR3 length: 11 residues. CDR3 amino acids: CASTDYRELFF. In DNA form, the CDR3 reads TGTGCCAGCACTGACTACAGGGAGCTGTTTTTT.

The rearrangement links TRBV24-1 to TRBJ2-7; tentative D call: TRBD1 (6 bases). V lost 2 bases, J lost 7 bases, and 14 bases lay in between. The CDR3 has 14 amino acids. Germline lookup yields CDR1 KGHDR and CDR2 SFDVKD. The CDR3 DNA is TGTGCCACCAGTGATTGGACGTCAGGGGTGGAGCAGTACTTC. It codes for CATSDWTSGVEQYF.

In its sample, this clone was seen a few times. The chain combines TRBV5-6 with TRBJ2-5, with D unresolved. V was pared by 2 bases and J by 4 bases, with 9 bases between. The CDR3 is made up of 13 amino acids. CDR1 and CDR2 from the germline V gene are SGHDT and YYEEEE. In DNA, the CDR3 is TGTGCCAGCAGCTTAGACAATTCAGAGACCCAGTACTTC. Translating it yields CASSLDNSETQYF.

The chain has TRBV6-5 and TRBJ1-4, with D unresolved. The CDR3 consists of 13 residues. From germline, CDR1 is MNHEY and CDR2 SVGAGI. Trimming pared 4 bases from V and 6 bases from J, leaving 9 bases between. CDR3 in amino acids: CASSSGVDEKLFF. Written as DNA, the CDR3 is TGTGCCAGCAGTTCCGGTGTGGATGAAAAACTGTTTTTT.